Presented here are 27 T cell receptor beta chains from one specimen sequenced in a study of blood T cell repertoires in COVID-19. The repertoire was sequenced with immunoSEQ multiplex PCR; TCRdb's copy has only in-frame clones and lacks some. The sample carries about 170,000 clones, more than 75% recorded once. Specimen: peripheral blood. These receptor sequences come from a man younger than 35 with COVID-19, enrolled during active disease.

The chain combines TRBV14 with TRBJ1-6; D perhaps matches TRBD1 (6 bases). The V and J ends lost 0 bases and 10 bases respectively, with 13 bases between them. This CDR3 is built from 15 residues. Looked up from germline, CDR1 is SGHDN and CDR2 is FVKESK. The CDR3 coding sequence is TGTGCCAGCAGCCAAGAAGACAGGAAGATCTCACCCCTCCACTTT. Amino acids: CASSQEDRKISPLHF.

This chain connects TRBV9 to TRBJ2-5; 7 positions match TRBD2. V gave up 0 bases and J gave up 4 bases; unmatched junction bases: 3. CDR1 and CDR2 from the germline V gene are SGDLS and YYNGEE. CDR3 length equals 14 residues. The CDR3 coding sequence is TGTGCCAGCAGCGTAGGATCGGGAGGAGAGACCCAGTACTTC. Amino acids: CASSVGSGGETQYF.

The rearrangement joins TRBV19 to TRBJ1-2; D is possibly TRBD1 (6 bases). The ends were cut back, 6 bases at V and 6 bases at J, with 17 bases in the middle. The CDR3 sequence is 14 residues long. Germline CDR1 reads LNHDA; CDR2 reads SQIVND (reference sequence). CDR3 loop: CASRPELGGHGYTF. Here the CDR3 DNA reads TGTGCCAGTAGACCCGAGCTCGGGGGGCATGGCTACACCTTC.

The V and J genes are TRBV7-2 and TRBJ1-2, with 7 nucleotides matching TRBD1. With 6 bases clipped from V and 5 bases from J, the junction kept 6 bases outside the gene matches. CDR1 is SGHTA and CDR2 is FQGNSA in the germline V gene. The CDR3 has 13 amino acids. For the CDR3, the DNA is TGTGCCAGCAGTTCCGGACAGGCATATGGCTACACCTTC. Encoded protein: CASSSGQAYGYTF.

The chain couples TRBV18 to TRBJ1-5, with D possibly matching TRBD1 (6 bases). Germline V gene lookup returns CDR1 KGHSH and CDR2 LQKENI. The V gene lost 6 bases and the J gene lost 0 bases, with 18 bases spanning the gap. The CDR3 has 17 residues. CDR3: CASSIQGLLYSNQPQHF. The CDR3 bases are TGTGCCAGCTCCATACAGGGTCTTCTATATAGCAATCAGCCCCAGCATTTT.

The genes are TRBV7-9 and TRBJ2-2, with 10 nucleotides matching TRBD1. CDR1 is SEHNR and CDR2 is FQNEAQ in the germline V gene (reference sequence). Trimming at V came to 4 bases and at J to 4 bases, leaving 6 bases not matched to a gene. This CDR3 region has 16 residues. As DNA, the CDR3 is TGTGCCAGCAGCTACCGGGACAGGGGTTTCACCGGGGAGCTGTTTTTT. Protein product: CASSYRDRGFTGELFF.

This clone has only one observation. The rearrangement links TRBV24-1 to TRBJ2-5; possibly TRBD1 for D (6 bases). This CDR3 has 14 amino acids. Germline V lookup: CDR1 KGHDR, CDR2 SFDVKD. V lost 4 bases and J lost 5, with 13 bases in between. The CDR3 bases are TGTGCCACCAGTGAAACCGGGACATCGGAGACCCAGTACTTC. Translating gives CATSETGTSETQYF.

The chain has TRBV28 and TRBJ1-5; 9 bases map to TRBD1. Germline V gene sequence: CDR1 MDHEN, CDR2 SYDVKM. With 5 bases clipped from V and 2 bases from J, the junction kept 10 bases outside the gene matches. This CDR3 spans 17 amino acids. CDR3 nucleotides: TGTGCCAGCAGTACACAGGACAGGGGATACGGCAATCAGCCCCAGCATTTT. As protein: CASSTQDRGYGNQPQHF.

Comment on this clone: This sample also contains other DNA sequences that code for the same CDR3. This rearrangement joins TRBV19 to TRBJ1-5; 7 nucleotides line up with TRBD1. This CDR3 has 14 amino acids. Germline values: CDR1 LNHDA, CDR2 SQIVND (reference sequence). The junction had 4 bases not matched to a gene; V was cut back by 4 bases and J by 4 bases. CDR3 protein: CASSTLQGNQPQHF. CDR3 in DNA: TGTGCCAGTAGTACTCTACAGGGGAATCAGCCCCAGCATTTT.

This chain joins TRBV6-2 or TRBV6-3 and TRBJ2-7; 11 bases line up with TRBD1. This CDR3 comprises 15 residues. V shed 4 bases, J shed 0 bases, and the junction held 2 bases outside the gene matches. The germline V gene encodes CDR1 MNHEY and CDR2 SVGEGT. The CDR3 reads CASSWGTGGSYEQYF. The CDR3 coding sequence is TGTGCCAGCAGTTGGGGGACAGGGGGCTCCTACGAGCAGTACTTC.

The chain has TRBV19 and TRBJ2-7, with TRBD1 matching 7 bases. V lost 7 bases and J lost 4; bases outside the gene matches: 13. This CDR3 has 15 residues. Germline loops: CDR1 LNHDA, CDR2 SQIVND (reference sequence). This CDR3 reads CASTEQFGTEYEQYF. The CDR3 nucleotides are TGTGCCAGTACCGAACAATTCGGGACAGAATACGAGCAGTACTTC. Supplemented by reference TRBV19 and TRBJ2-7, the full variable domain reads DGGITQSPKYLFRKEGQNVTLSCEQNLNHDAMYWYRQDPGQGLRLIYYSQIVNDFQKGDIAEGYSVSREKKESFPLTVTSAQKNPTAFYLCASTEQFGTEYEQYFGPGTRLTVT.

The CDR3 DNA reads as TGTGCCAGCAGCCTGGGACACCTCTCCTACGAGCAGTACTTC. Translated: CASSLGHLSYEQYF. The rearrangement joins TRBV5-6 to TRBJ2-7; D is perhaps TRBD1 (6 bases). Trimming removed 4 bases from V and 0 bases from J, with 11 bases in between. This CDR3 has 14 amino acids. CDR1 is SGHDT and CDR2 is YYEEEE in the germline V gene.

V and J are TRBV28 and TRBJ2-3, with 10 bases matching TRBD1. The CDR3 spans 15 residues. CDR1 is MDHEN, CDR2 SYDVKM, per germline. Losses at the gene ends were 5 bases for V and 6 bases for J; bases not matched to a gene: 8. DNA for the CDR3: TGTGCCAGCAGTCGGCCGGGACAGGGGATGGATACGCAGTATTTT. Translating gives CASSRPGQGMDTQYF.

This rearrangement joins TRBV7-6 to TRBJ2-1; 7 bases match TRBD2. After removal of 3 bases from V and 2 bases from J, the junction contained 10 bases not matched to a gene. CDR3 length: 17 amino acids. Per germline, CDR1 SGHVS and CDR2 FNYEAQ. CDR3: CASSFPPSGNTYNEQFF. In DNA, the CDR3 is TGTGCCAGCAGCTTCCCGCCAAGCGGGAATACCTACAATGAGCAGTTCTTC. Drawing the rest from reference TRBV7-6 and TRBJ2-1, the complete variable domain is GAGVSQSPRYKVTKRGQDVALRCDPISGHVSLYWYRQALGQGPEFLTYFNYEAQQDKSGLPNDRFSAERPEGSISTLTIQRTEQRDSAMYRCASSFPPSGNTYNEQFFGPGTRLTVL.

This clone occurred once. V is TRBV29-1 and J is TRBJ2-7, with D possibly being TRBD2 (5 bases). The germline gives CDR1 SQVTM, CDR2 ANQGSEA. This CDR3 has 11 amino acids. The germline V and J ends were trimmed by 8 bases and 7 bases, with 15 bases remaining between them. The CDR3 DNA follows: TGCAGCACACGCTTCGGGGTAGAGCAGTACTTC. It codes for CSTRFGVEQYF.

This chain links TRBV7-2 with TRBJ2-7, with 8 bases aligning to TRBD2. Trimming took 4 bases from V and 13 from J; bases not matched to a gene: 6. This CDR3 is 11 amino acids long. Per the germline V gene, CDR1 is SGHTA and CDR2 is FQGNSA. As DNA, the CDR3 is TGTGCCAGCAGCTCCTCGGGAGGGTCTTACTTC. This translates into CASSSSGGSYF.

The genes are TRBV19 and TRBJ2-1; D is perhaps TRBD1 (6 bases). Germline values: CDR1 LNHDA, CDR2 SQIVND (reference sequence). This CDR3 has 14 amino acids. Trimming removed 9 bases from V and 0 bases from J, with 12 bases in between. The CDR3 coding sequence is TGTGCCAGCAATCGGGACAACTCCTACAATGAGCAGTTCTTC. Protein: CASNRDNSYNEQFF.

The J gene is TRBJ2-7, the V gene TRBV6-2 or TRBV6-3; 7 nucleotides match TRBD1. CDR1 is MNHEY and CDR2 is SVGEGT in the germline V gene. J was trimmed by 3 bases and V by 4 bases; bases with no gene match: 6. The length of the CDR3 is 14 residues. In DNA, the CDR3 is TGTGCCAGCAGTTCAGGAGCAGGGGGCTACGAGCAGTACTTC. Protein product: CASSSGAGGYEQYF.

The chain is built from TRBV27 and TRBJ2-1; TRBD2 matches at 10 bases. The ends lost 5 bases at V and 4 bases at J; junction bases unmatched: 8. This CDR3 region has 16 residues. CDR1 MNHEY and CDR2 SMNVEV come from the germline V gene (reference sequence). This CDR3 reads CASSTKAGGVYNEQFF. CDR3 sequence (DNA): TGTGCCAGCAGTACCAAAGCGGGAGGGGTTTACAATGAGCAGTTCTTC.

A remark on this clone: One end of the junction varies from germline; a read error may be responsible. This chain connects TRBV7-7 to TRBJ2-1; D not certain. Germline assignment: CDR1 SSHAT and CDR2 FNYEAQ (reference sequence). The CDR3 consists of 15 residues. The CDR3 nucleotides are TGTGCTAGCAGCCCGGTTGCTGCTTCCTACAATGAGCAGTTCTTC. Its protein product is CASSPVAASYNEQFF.

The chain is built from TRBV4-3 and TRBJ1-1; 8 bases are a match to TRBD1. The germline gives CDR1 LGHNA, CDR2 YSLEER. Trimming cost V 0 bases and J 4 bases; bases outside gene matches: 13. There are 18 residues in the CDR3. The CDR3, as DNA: TGCGCCAGCAGCCAAGATCCTACAGGGGGATGGGGGGTCACTGAAGCTTTCTTT. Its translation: CASSQDPTGGWGVTEAFF.

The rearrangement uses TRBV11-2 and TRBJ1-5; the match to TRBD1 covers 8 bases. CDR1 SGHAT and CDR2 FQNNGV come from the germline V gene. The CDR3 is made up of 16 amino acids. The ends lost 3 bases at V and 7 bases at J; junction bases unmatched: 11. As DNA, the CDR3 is TGTGCCAGCAGCTTGGGCCCCGGACAGGGTTACCAGCCCCAGCATTTT. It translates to CASSLGPGQGYQPQHF. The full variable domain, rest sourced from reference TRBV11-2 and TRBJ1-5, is EAGVAQSPRYKIIEKRQSVAFWCNPISGHATLYWYQQILGQGPKLLIQFQNNGVVDDSQLPKDRFSAERLKGVDSTLKIQPAKLEDSAVYLCASSLGPGQGYQPQHFGDGTRLSIL.

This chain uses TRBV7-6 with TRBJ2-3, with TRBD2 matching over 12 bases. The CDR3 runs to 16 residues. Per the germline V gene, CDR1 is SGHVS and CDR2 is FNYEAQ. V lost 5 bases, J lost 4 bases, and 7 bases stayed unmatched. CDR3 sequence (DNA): TGTGCCAGCAGCAGCCTAGCGGGAGGGCCTGCAGATACGCAGTATTTT. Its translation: CASSSLAGGPADTQYF. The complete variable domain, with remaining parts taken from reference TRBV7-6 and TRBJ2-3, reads GAGVSQSPRYKVTKRGQDVALRCDPISGHVSLYWYRQALGQGPEFLTYFNYEAQQDKSGLPNDRFSAERPEGSISTLTIQRTEQRDSAMYRCASSSLAGGPADTQYFGPGTRLTVL.

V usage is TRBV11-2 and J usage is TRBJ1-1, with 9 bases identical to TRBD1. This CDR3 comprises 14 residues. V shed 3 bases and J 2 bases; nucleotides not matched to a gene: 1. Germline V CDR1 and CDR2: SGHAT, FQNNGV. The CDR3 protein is CASSLGQGNTEAFF. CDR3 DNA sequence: TGTGCCAGCAGCTTGGGACAGGGAAACACTGAAGCTTTCTTT.

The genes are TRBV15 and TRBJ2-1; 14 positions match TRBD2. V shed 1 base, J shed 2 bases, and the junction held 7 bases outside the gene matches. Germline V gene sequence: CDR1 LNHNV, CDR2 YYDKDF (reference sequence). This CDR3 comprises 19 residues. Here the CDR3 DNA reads TGTGCCACCAGCAGAGTTCCGGGACTAGCGGGAGTTCCCTACAATGAGCAGTTCTTC. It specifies CATSRVPGLAGVPYNEQFF.

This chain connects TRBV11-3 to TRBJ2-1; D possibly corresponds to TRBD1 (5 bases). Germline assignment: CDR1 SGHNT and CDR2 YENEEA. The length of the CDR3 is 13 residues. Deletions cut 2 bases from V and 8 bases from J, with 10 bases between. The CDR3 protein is CASSLRGGYEQFF. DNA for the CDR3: TGTGCCAGCAGCTTAAGGGGCGGCTATGAGCAGTTCTTC.

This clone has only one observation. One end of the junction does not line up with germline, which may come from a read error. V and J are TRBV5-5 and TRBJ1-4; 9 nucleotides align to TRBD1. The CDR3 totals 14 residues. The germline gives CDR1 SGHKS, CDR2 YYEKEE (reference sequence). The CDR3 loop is CASSLRDRAPKLLF. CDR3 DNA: TGTGCCAGCAGCCTCCGGGACAGGGCCCCGAAACTGCTTTTT.